This is a list of T cell receptor beta chains from one sample in a study of shared clonotypes between healthy human individuals. Generated by immunoSEQ multiplex PCR, the TCRdb table keeps only in-frame clones and is missing some. This table holds nearly 2 million clones, about 95% found once. Sequencing was carried out using naive CD8+ T cells sorted from blood. These receptors came from a man aged 18 to 30 in good health. CDR3s include the opening cysteine and the closing phenylalanine or tryptophan. The order of the fields is J gene, D gene, clone size, V gene, CDR3 length, CDR3 protein, CDR3 DNA. A D gene is named only where the DNA matches it firmly. Expanded clones get a size class; other rows say once, few or many, or leave the size out.

TRBJ2-3 | TRBD1 | NA | TRBV5-6 | 14 | CASSGQGSTDTQYF | TGTGCCAGCAGCGGACAGGGGAGCACAGATACGCAGTATTTT
TRBJ2-3 | NA | once | TRBV28 | 13 | CASSPVAVDTQYF | TGTGCCAGCAGTCCCGTAGCGGTGGATACGCAGTATTTT
TRBJ2-3 | TRBD1 | NA | TRBV19 | 15 | CASRPWDSYTDTQYF | TGTGCCAGTAGGCCATGGGACAGCTACACAGATACGCAGTATTTT
TRBJ1-2 | NA | NA | TRBV5-4 | 11 | CASSFGVGYTF | TGTGCCAGCAGCTTCGGGGTCGGCTACACCTTC
TRBJ2-1 | TRBD2 | once | TRBV9 | 16 | CASSGGLAGLNNEQFF | TGTGCCAGCAGCGGGGGACTAGCGGGACTGAACAATGAGCAGTTCTTC
TRBJ2-7 | NA | NA | TRBV27 | 14 | CASSLSLQGGEQYF | TGTGCCAGCAGTTTATCGCTGCAGGGCGGCGAGCAGTACTTC
TRBJ2-1 | NA | NA | TRBV14 | 13 | CASSHYSYNEQFF | TGTGCCAGCAGCCATTACTCCTACAATGAGCAGTTCTTC
TRBJ1-2 | TRBD1 | NA | TRBV11-2 | 13 | CASSPTGVGGYTF | TGTGCCAGCAGCCCAACAGGGGTTGGTGGCTACACCTTC
TRBJ2-7 | TRBD1 | NA | TRBV6-6 | 12 | CASGTGNYEQYF | TGTGCCAGCGGGACAGGGAACTACGAGCAGTACTTC
TRBJ2-2 | NA | NA | TRBV25-1 | 15 | CASSEGLGGAGELFF | TGTGCCAGCAGTGAAGGGCTAGGAGGGGCCGGGGAGCTGTTTTTT
TRBJ1-5 | TRBD1 | NA | TRBV27 | 16 | CASSGRPGQGGQPQHF | TGTGCCAGCAGTGGAAGACCGGGACAGGGCGGGCAGCCCCAGCATTTT
TRBJ2-5 | NA | NA | TRBV18 | 15 | CASSPGGAEAETQYF | TGTGCCAGCTCACCAGGGGGCGCGGAAGCAGAGACCCAGTACTTC
TRBJ1-1 | NA | NA | TRBV19 | 14 | CASKKGPMNTEAFF | TGTGCCAGTAAGAAGGGGCCCATGAACACTGAAGCTTTCTTT
TRBJ2-7 | TRBD2 | NA | TRBV5-4 | 15 | CASSLGLATSYEQYF | TGTGCCAGCAGCTTAGGACTAGCGACATCCTACGAGCAGTACTTC
TRBJ2-2 | NA | NA | TRBV30 | 13 | CAWSGVGNGELFF | TGTGCCTGGAGTGGGGTTGGGAACGGGGAGCTGTTTTTT
TRBJ2-7 | NA | few | TRBV11-2 | 13 | CASSLGREYEQYF | TGTGCCAGCAGCTTAGGACGGGAGTACGAGCAGTACTTC
TRBJ2-3 | NA | NA | TRBV6-6 | 12 | CASSYVEDTQYF | TGTGCCAGCAGTTACGTTGAAGATACGCAGTATTTT
TRBJ2-2 | NA | few | TRBV6-5 | 13 | CASSYYDTGELFF | TGTGCCAGCAGTTACTACGACACCGGGGAGCTGTTTTTT
TRBJ2-7 | TRBD2 | NA | TRBV4-1 | 16 | CASSPSPRGSSYEQYF | TGCGCCAGCAGCCCTAGCCCGCGCGGGAGCTCCTACGAGCAGTACTTC
TRBJ2-1 | NA | NA | TRBV6-5 | 16 | CASSYSQSGRYNEQFF | TGTGCCAGCAGTTACTCGCAGAGCGGGCGATACAATGAGCAGTTCTTC
TRBJ2-7 | NA | few | TRBV6-5 | 11 | CASSYNGEQYF | TGTGCCAGCAGTTACAATGGCGAGCAGTACTTC
TRBJ2-5 | TRBD2 | NA | TRBV6-5 | 15 | CASSYLGGSLETQYF | TGTGCCAGCAGTTATCTCGGCGGGAGTTTGGAGACCCAGTACTTC
TRBJ2-1 | NA | NA | TRBV4-1 | 16 | CASSQSSGEASHEQFF | TGCGCCAGCAGCCAGTCCTCAGGGGAGGCGTCCCATGAGCAGTTCTTC
TRBJ2-7 | NA | NA | TRBV6-1 | 15 | CASSDGPNVPGEQYF | TGTGCCAGCAGTGATGGGCCCAATGTACCGGGCGAGCAGTACTTC
TRBJ2-7 | NA | NA | TRBV9 | 14 | CASSADLDLYEQYF | TGTGCCAGCAGTGCCGACTTAGACCTTTACGAGCAGTACTTC
TRBJ1-1 | NA | NA | TRBV5-6 | 16 | CASSSRIGGKNTEAFF | TGTGCCAGCAGCTCACGCATCGGGGGGAAGAACACTGAAGCTTTCTTT
TRBJ2-5 | NA | NA | TRBV7-9 | 15 | CASSPPGYLQETQYF | TGTGCCAGCAGCCCCCCGGGCTACCTCCAAGAGACCCAGTACTTC
TRBJ2-7 | NA | NA | TRBV6-1 | 14 | CASSEAQTGPEQYF | TGTGCCAGCAGTGAAGCTCAAACGGGGCCCGAGCAGTACTTC
TRBJ2-2 | NA | NA | TRBV27 | 16 | CASSIGWSANTGELFF | TGTGCCAGCAGCATTGGGTGGAGCGCGAACACCGGGGAGCTGTTTTTT
TRBJ2-2 | NA | NA | TRBV7-3 | 16 | CASSFSGATNTGELFF | TGTGCCAGCAGCTTCTCAGGGGCGACTAACACCGGGGAGCTGTTTTTT
TRBJ1-2 | NA | NA | TRBV28 | 19 | CASRNQIIRDHTPHYGYTF | TGTGCCAGCAGGAACCAAATCATCCGAGACCATACCCCCCACTATGGCTACACCTTC
TRBJ1-4 | TRBD1 | NA | TRBV4-1 | 16 | CASSQPGQGTNEKLFF | TGCGCCAGCAGCCAGCCCGGACAGGGGACTAATGAAAAACTGTTTTTT
TRBJ2-5 | NA | NA | TRBV5-1 | 14 | CASSLGRGQETQYF | TGCGCCAGCAGCTTGGGACGGGGGCAGGAGACCCAGTACTTC
TRBJ2-3 | TRBD2 | once | TRBV6-6 | 15 | CASSYGTTGTDTQYF | TGTGCCAGCAGTTACGGGACTACCGGCACAGATACGCAGTATTTT
TRBJ1-2 | NA | NA | TRBV4-1 | 15 | CASSQDRGANYGYTF | TGCGCCAGCAGCCAAGATCGAGGGGCAAACTATGGCTACACCTTC
TRBJ1-2 | NA | NA | TRBV7-8 | 15 | CASSLDGRENYGYTF | TGTGCCAGCAGCTTAGATGGCAGGGAGAACTATGGCTACACCTTC
TRBJ2-2 | NA | NA | TRBV6-6 | 15 | CASSYWGTNTGELFF | TGTGCCAGCAGTTACTGGGGTACGAACACCGGGGAGCTGTTTTTT
TRBJ2-2 | TRBD1 | NA | TRBV6-5 | 14 | CASTLTGESGELFF | TGTGCCAGCACTCTTACAGGGGAGTCCGGGGAGCTGTTTTTT
TRBJ2-1 | NA | NA | TRBV7-9 | 16 | CASSLGATSSYNEQFF | TGTGCCAGCAGCTTAGGGGCGACCTCCTCCTACAATGAGCAGTTCTTC
TRBJ1-1 | NA | NA | TRBV9 | 13 | CASSPPAGLEAFF | TGTGCCAGCAGCCCCCCGGCAGGTCTTGAAGCTTTCTTT
TRBJ2-7 | TRBD1 | NA | TRBV27 | 14 | CASRGQDDFYEQYF | TGTGCCAGCAGAGGACAGGATGATTTCTACGAGCAGTACTTC
TRBJ1-3 | TRBD1 | NA | TRBV14 | 13 | CANKQGPGNTIYF | TGTGCCAATAAACAGGGGCCTGGAAACACCATATATTTT
TRBJ1-6 | NA | NA | TRBV27 | 13 | CASSLGGYSPLHF | TGTGCCAGCAGCCTAGGGGGGTATTCACCCCTCCACTTT
TRBJ2-7 | NA | NA | TRBV4-1 | 16 | CASSQEFSLATGEEYF | TGCGCCAGCAGCCAAGAGTTCTCCCTCGCCACAGGGGAGGAGTACTTC
TRBJ2-7 | TRBD1 | NA | TRBV5-1 | 15 | CASNPTGSGSYEQYF | TGCGCCAGCAACCCGACAGGGTCGGGCTCCTACGAGCAGTACTTC
TRBJ2-7 | NA | NA | TRBV25-1 | 13 | CASRMGGTYEQYF | TGTGCCAGCAGAATGGGCGGTACCTACGAGCAGTACTTC
TRBJ1-5 | NA | NA | TRBV27 | 16 | CASSYWEVRDYQPQHF | TGTGCCAGCAGTTATTGGGAGGTAAGGGACTATCAGCCCCAGCATTTT
TRBJ2-5 | NA | NA | TRBV9 | 16 | CASSVGGLLARETQYF | TGTGCCAGCAGCGTAGGTGGCCTCCTCGCTCGAGAGACCCAGTACTTC
TRBJ1-2 | NA | NA | TRBV15 | 16 | CATSRDPIPGQNGYTF | TGTGCCACCAGCAGAGATCCCATTCCGGGACAAAATGGCTACACCTTC
TRBJ2-5 | NA | NA | TRBV7-9 | 16 | CASNPPFGQSQETQYF | TGTGCCAGCAACCCCCCGTTCGGGCAGAGCCAAGAGACCCAGTACTTC
TRBJ2-7 | TRBD1 | once | TRBV6-5 | 15 | CASSYGTGVWYEQYF | TGTGCCAGCAGTTACGGGACAGGAGTCTGGTACGAGCAGTACTTC
TRBJ2-5 | TRBD2 | NA | TRBV7-9 | 14 | CASSLGGGDETQYF | TGTGCCAGCAGCTTAGGCGGGGGGGACGAGACCCAGTACTTC
TRBJ1-5 | NA | NA | TRBV28 | 14 | CASWGKGGNQPQHF | TGTGCCAGTTGGGGAAAGGGAGGCAATCAGCCCCAGCATTTT
TRBJ1-2 | NA | NA | TRBV29-1 | 9 | CSVNGGYTF | TGCAGCGTTAACGGGGGCTACACCTTC